The next 22 T cell receptor beta chains were all read from a single sample in a study of cytomegalovirus exposure and HLA in healthy donors. Primers for the PCR totalled 60 Vbeta and 13 Jbeta. Here immunoSEQ multiplex PCR was the method, and the copy in TCRdb shows in-frame clones only, minus some. The profile shows about 180,000 clones, under 85% of them singletons. Material: PBMCs. These receptors all stem from a man between 18 and 29 years old in good health and CMV-seronegative.

The CDR3 DNA reads as TGTGCCAGCAGCTTGTGGGGTTTAGCGGTTGAGCAGTACTTC. Residues: CASSLWGLAVEQYF. This chain links TRBV5-4 with TRBJ2-5; tentative D call: TRBD2 (6 bases). V lost 1 base, J lost 11 bases, and 18 bases lay in between. The CDR3 loop spans 14 amino acids. Germline CDR1 is SGHNT and CDR2 is YYREEE (reference sequence).

The gene calls are TRBV10-3 and TRBJ2-2; D is undetermined. Per germline, CDR1 ENHRY and CDR2 SYGVKD. The CDR3 loop spans 15 amino acids. V lost 2 bases and J 0 bases, leaving 7 bases between the germline ends. For the CDR3, the DNA is TGTGCCATCAGTGAGGATAGATCGAACACCGGGGAGCTGTTTTTT. The encoded protein is CAISEDRSNTGELFF.

The chain links TRBV4-2 to TRBJ2-7; TRBD1 might be the D (6 bases). The CDR3 extends over 15 amino acids. CDR1 LGHNA and CDR2 YNFKEQ come from the germline V gene. Trimming removed 0 bases from V and 2 bases from J, with 11 bases in between. CDR3 sequence reads: CASSQEARGPYEQYF. The CDR3 region has the DNA TGTGCCAGCAGCCAAGAAGCCAGGGGTCCCTACGAGCAGTACTTC.

This chain links TRBV5-1 with TRBJ1-2; 7 bases map to TRBD1. There are 13 residues in the CDR3. The ends lost 2 bases at V and 8 bases at J; junction bases unmatched: 6. Germline lookup yields CDR1 SGHRS and CDR2 YFSETQ. For the CDR3, the DNA is TGCGCCAGCAGCTTCCAGGGGGACGGGGGCTACACCTTC. The encoded protein is CASSFQGDGGYTF.

In this sample, this clone turned up a few times. The chain couples TRBV5-6 to TRBJ1-3; no clear D. CDR3 length equals 15 residues. V was shortened by 5 bases and J by 4 bases, with 16 bases between the two germline ends. Germline assignment: CDR1 SGHDT and CDR2 YYEEEE. In DNA, the CDR3 is TGTGCCAGCAGTCAAACCGGGTCGGGAGGAAACACCATATATTTT. It is translated as CASSQTGSGGNTIYF.

The chain has TRBV30 and TRBJ2-3, with D perhaps TRBD2 (5 bases). Looked up from germline, CDR1 is GTSNPN and CDR2 is SVGIG (reference sequence). V shed 1 base and J shed 5 bases, with 10 bases lying between them. This CDR3 has 13 amino acids. The CDR3 DNA sequence: TGTGCCTGGAGTGCCCGACTACAAGATACGCAGTATTTT. It is translated as CAWSARLQDTQYF.

The chain is built from TRBV4-2 and TRBJ2-1; TRBD1 matches 7 bases. The V gene end was trimmed by 1 base and the J gene end by 5 bases; junction bases not matched to a gene: 5. The CDR3 has 15 amino acids. CDR1 LGHNA and CDR2 YNFKEQ come from the germline V gene. This CDR3 is CASSQGQGANNEQFF. The CDR3 DNA reads as TGTGCCAGCAGCCAAGGACAGGGAGCTAACAATGAGCAGTTCTTC.

This chain links TRBV9 with TRBJ2-7, with 10 bases lining up with TRBD2. CDR3 size: 15 residues. From germline, CDR1 is SGDLS and CDR2 YYNGEE. Trimming cost V 0 bases and J 3 bases; bases outside gene matches: 3. CDR3: CASSVGSSGGYEQYF. The CDR3 nucleotides read TGTGCCAGCAGCGTAGGCTCTAGCGGGGGCTACGAGCAGTACTTC.

V gene TRBV5-6 combines with J gene TRBJ2-7, with 7 bases lining up with TRBD2. In germline, CDR1 is SGHDT, CDR2 YYEEEE. The CDR3 has 16 residues. J gave up 2 bases and V 3 bases, and 11 bases lay outside the gene matches. This CDR3 is CASSWKTSVSPYEQYF. The CDR3 DNA reads as TGTGCCAGCAGCTGGAAAACTAGCGTGAGCCCCTACGAGCAGTACTTC.

The gene calls are TRBV7-3 and TRBJ2-4; possible D gene TRBD2, 6 bases. V lost 0 bases, J lost 9 bases, and 9 bases lay in between. Germline V gene data show CDR1 as SGHTA and CDR2 as FQGTGA. This CDR3 has 13 amino acids. CDR3 bases: TGTGCCAGCAGCTTAACTGGGGGAGGCATTCAGTACTTC. Translation: CASSLTGGGIQYF.

The chain joins TRBV7-9 to TRBJ1-1; D unresolved. CDR1 SEHNR and CDR2 FQNEAQ come from the germline V gene (reference sequence). The CDR3 covers 12 residues. Trimming shortened V by 6 bases and J by 8 bases, and 13 bases separated the two germline ends. The CDR3 sequence is CASSIPGREAFF. The DNA for the CDR3 is TGTGCCAGCAGTATCCCCGGTCGGGAAGCTTTCTTT.

This chain connects TRBV4-2 to TRBJ2-7, with 8 nucleotides matching TRBD2. The CDR3 has 18 amino acids. V shed 1 base and J 3 bases; nucleotides not matched to a gene: 14. Germline assignment: CDR1 LGHNA and CDR2 YNFKEQ. The CDR3 sequence: CASSQVSGVSGLGYEQYF. CDR3 DNA sequence: TGTGCCAGCAGCCAAGTTTCCGGGGTATCGGGACTAGGCTACGAGCAGTACTTC.

The chain is built from TRBV19 and TRBJ1-1, with TRBD1 identical over 9 bases. V was clipped by 3 bases and J by 4 bases; unmatched bases: 3. Germline V gene sequence: CDR1 LNHDA, CDR2 SQIVND (reference sequence). CDR3 length: 14 residues. The CDR3 DNA reads as TGTGCCAGTAGTATCTACAGGGGGCCCACTGAAGCTTTCTTT. This encodes CASSIYRGPTEAFF.

The chain links TRBV28 to TRBJ2-7; the match to TRBD2 covers 8 bases. This CDR3 comprises 13 residues. CDR1 and CDR2 (germline): MDHEN, SYDVKM. V was clipped by 7 bases and J by 2 bases; unmatched bases: 4. The CDR3 DNA follows: TGTGCCAGCAATCCGGGAGGGCCCTACGAGCAGTACTTC. Protein: CASNPGGPYEQYF.

A word on this clone: The same CDR3 arises from other DNA sequences in this sample as well. The rearrangement uses TRBV20-1 and TRBJ1-4, with D hard to call. Trimming removed 2 bases at V and 8 bases at J, with 6 bases between. Germline V gene sequence: CDR1 DFQATT, CDR2 SNEGSKA (reference sequence). The CDR3 runs 11 residues. The CDR3 region is CSARQAEKLFF. The CDR3, as DNA: TGCAGTGCTAGACAGGCCGAAAAACTGTTTTTT.

In its sample, this clone was seen a few times. This chain joins TRBV19 and TRBJ1-5, with a tentative D call TRBD1 (6 bases). The germline V gene has CDR1 LNHDA and CDR2 SQIVND (reference sequence). V gave up 5 bases and J gave up 9 bases, with 17 bases separating them. This CDR3 spans 14 amino acids. The CDR3 here is CASSPVNGQMPQHF. DNA for the CDR3: TGTGCCAGTAGTCCTGTCAACGGACAGATGCCCCAGCATTTT.

This clone was picked up one time. This chain joins TRBV27 and TRBJ2-7; 10 bases line up with TRBD2. J gave up 3 bases and V 6 bases, and 11 bases lay outside the gene matches. CDR3 size: 16 residues. The germline gives CDR1 MNHEY, CDR2 SMNVEV (reference sequence). The CDR3 sequence: CASRRLAGNPFYEQYF. Written as DNA, the CDR3 is TGTGCCAGCAGGCGACTAGCGGGTAATCCGTTCTACGAGCAGTACTTC.

The V and J genes are TRBV28 and TRBJ2-1, with D possibly TRBD1 on 5 matching bases. This CDR3 region has 13 residues. V was cut by 2 bases and J by 9 bases, with 11 bases left in between. CDR1 and CDR2 (germline): MDHEN, SYDVKM. The CDR3 DNA reads TGTGCCAGCAGTTTACAGGGCCCAGGTGAGCAGTTCTTC. Amino acids: CASSLQGPGEQFF. Full variable domain (missing parts from reference TRBV28 and TRBJ2-1): DVKVTQSSRYLVKRTGEKVFLECVQDMDHENMFWYRQDPGLGLRLIYFSYDVKMKEKGDIPEGYSVSREKKERFSLILESASTNQTSMYLCASSLQGPGEQFFGPGTRLTVL.

This clone appeared many times. V and J are TRBV27 and TRBJ2-2, with D tentatively TRBD2 (6 bases). CDR3 length: 19 amino acids. V was clipped by 2 bases and J by 7 bases, with 26 bases between them. Germline V gene lookup returns CDR1 MNHEY and CDR2 SMNVEV (reference sequence). The CDR3 loop reads CASSLLSFGGGKRGGELFF. The CDR3, as DNA: TGTGCCAGCAGTTTACTCTCTTTTGGTGGAGGGAAACGGGGCGGGGAGCTGTTTTTT.

Points on this clone: Distinct nucleotide sequences in the sample also encode this CDR3. The chain uses TRBV30 and TRBJ1-1; 8 bases fit TRBD1. Unmatched junction bases numbered 7, after V lost 2 bases and J lost 5 bases. This CDR3 region has 14 residues. Germline assignment: CDR1 GTSNPN and CDR2 SVGIG (reference sequence). This CDR3 reads CAWSRGQGGTEAFF. The CDR3 nucleotides are TGTGCCTGGAGTAGAGGACAGGGCGGAACTGAAGCTTTCTTT.

The CDR3 region is CASSYGSGRDSYEQYF. For the CDR3, the DNA is TGTGCCAGCAGTTACGGCTCAGGGCGGGATTCCTACGAGCAGTACTTC. The V and J genes are TRBV6-5 and TRBJ2-7; tentative D call: TRBD2 (6 bases). Germline lookup yields CDR1 MNHEY and CDR2 SVGAGI. This CDR3 contains 16 residues. Trimming removed 2 bases from V and 1 base from J, with 15 bases in between.

The table lists this clone with a count of one. The J gene is TRBJ2-7, the V gene TRBV6-5; the match to TRBD2 covers 13 bases. The germline V gene encodes CDR1 MNHEY and CDR2 SVGAGI. The CDR3 has 16 amino acids. The V gene end was trimmed by 0 bases and the J gene end by 2 bases; junction bases not matched to a gene: 1. CDR3 DNA sequence: TGTGCCAGCAGTTACTCAACTAGCGGGGGGGCCTACGAGCAGTACTTC. Encoded protein: CASSYSTSGGAYEQYF.